Listed here are 30 T cell receptor beta chains from one sample, sequenced in a study of shared clonotypes between healthy human individuals. The data were produced by immunoSEQ multiplex PCR, yet TCRdb's version contains in-frame clones alone and is incomplete. The sample lists about 960,000 clones, around three quarters occurring once. Material for sequencing was memory CD4+ T cells sorted from blood. The sample's subset: CD45RA-negative fraction. All receptors derive from a young man in good health.

The chain employs TRBV7-9 and TRBJ2-2; no clear D gene. The CDR3 covers 13 residues. Per germline, CDR1 SEHNR and CDR2 FQNEAQ (reference sequence). V was trimmed by 5 bases and J by 5 bases, leaving 9 bases between them. The CDR3 bases are TGTGCCAGCAGCCCGGCCGGGACCGGGGAGCTGTTTTTT. The encoded protein is CASSPAGTGELFF.

The rearrangement uses TRBV7-2 and TRBJ2-4; TRBD1 matches 12 bases. Germline V gene sequence: CDR1 SGHTA, CDR2 FQGNSA. V lost 5 bases, J lost 2 bases, and 13 bases stayed unmatched. The CDR3 is 19 residues long. The CDR3 loop is CASSPEGQGAKFTKNIQYF. The CDR3 DNA reads as TGTGCCAGCAGCCCAGAGGGACAGGGGGCGAAGTTTACCAAAAACATTCAGTACTTC.

This clone has a single count. The genes are TRBV23-1 and TRBJ1-1; D is possibly TRBD1 (6 bases). TRBV23-1 is noted as an ORF with a role that remains uncertain. This CDR3 is built from 14 residues. Deletions cut 7 bases from V and 1 base from J, with 13 bases between. This CDR3 is CASTQTGKNTEAFF. The CDR3 DNA reads TGCGCCAGCACCCAGACAGGAAAGAACACTGAAGCTTTCTTT.

CDR3: CASSYGEGTSNQPQHF. CDR3 nucleotide sequence: TGTGCCAGCAGTTACGGGGAGGGGACTAGCAATCAGCCCCAGCATTTT. The chain is built from TRBV6-6 and TRBJ1-5; maybe TRBD1 (5 bases). CDR1 MNHNY and CDR2 SVGAGI come from the germline V gene (reference sequence). The V end lost 2 bases, the J end lost 0 bases, and 11 bases lay between the germline ends. CDR3 length equals 16 residues.

The chain uses TRBV9 and TRBJ1-6; no clear D. V gave up 3 bases and J gave up 5 bases, with 9 bases separating them. The CDR3 runs to 14 residues. From germline, CDR1 is SGDLS and CDR2 YYNGEE. CDR3 in DNA: TGTGCCAGCAGCGGCGGACGGAATAATTCACCCCTCCACTTT. Its translation is CASSGGRNNSPLHF.

Written as DNA, the CDR3 is TGTGCCAGCAGCTCCGGGACAGGGGGCGGGAATCAGCCCCAGCATTTT. Amino acid sequence: CASSSGTGGGNQPQHF. This chain links TRBV11-2 with TRBJ1-5; 12 bases fit TRBD1. The CDR3 totals 16 residues. V was clipped by 4 bases and J by 4 bases; unmatched bases: 5. In germline, CDR1 is SGHAT, CDR2 FQNNGV.

The chain recombines TRBV20-1 with TRBJ1-1; D unclear. The CDR3 contains 11 residues. Trimming removed 5 bases from V and 6 bases from J, with 10 bases in between. In germline, CDR1 is DFQATT, CDR2 SNEGSKA (reference sequence). CDR3 DNA sequence: TGCAGTGCTGCCCCGGGAGCTGAAGCTTTCTTT. Translated: CSAAPGAEAFF.

The rearrangement uses TRBV4-1 and TRBJ1-6, with a possible D match to TRBD1 (5 bases). This CDR3 is built from 13 residues. Germline V gene sequence: CDR1 MGHRA, CDR2 YSYEKL. V was pared by 3 bases and J by 6 bases, with 6 bases between. The CDR3 DNA sequence: TGCGCCAGCAGCCAGCAGGGTAATTCACCCCTCCACTTT. Its protein is CASSQQGNSPLHF.

The V and J genes are TRBV10-2 and TRBJ2-5; the match to TRBD2 covers 10 bases. Germline V gene lookup returns CDR1 WSHSY and CDR2 SAAADI. V shed 2 bases, J shed 5 bases, and the junction held 5 bases outside the gene matches. The CDR3 covers 15 residues. The CDR3 here is CASSESGGARETQYF. The DNA of the CDR3 is TGCGCCAGCAGTGAGAGCGGGGGGGCTAGGGAGACCCAGTACTTC.

V is TRBV5-8 and J is TRBJ1-6; 7 bases map to TRBD1. Per the germline V gene, CDR1 is SGHTS and CDR2 is YDEGEE. The V gene end was trimmed by 7 bases and the J gene end by 7 bases; junction bases not matched to a gene: 11. The CDR3 is 15 residues long. CDR3 sequence reads: CASQGPTGNNSPLHF. For the CDR3, the DNA is TGTGCCAGCCAAGGCCCGACAGGGAACAATTCACCCCTCCACTTT.

The rearrangement uses TRBV7-2 and TRBJ2-2; possibly TRBD2 for D (6 bases). The germline V gene has CDR1 SGHTA and CDR2 FQGNSA. V lost 1 base to trimming and J lost 3 bases, with 15 bases between them. CDR3 length: 17 residues. CDR3 nucleotide sequence: TGTGCCAGCAGCTTAGGTGGTCTGGGACTCCACACCGGGGAGCTGTTTTTT. Protein product: CASSLGGLGLHTGELFF.

The CDR3 region is CASSLSMNTEAFF. The CDR3 region has the DNA TGTGCCAGCAGCTTAAGTATGAACACTGAAGCTTTCTTT. The chain joins TRBV11-1 to TRBJ1-1, with D uncertain. Germline CDR1 and CDR2: SGHAT and FQDESV (reference sequence). The V end lost 2 bases, the J end lost 0 bases, and 4 bases lay between the germline ends. The CDR3 length is 13 residues.

This clone has just one count. The chain has TRBV10-1 and TRBJ2-5, with 10 bases fitting TRBD1. J was trimmed by 0 bases and V by 4 bases; bases with no gene match: 5. The CDR3 length is 16 residues. Per the germline V gene, CDR1 is WNHNN and CDR2 is SYGVQD (reference sequence). The CDR3 sequence: CASSGRTGGYQETQYF. For the CDR3, the DNA is TGCGCCAGCAGTGGGAGGACAGGGGGGTACCAAGAGACCCAGTACTTC.

V usage is TRBV19 and J usage is TRBJ2-7; D gene uncertain. Looked up from germline, CDR1 is LNHDA and CDR2 is SQIVND (reference sequence). The CDR3 is 14 residues long. V was trimmed by 4 bases and J by 0 bases, leaving 10 bases between them. This chain's CDR3 is CASSTTIYSYEQYF. The CDR3 DNA is TGTGCCAGTAGTACGACGATATACTCCTACGAGCAGTACTTC.

This clone was detected a few times. Distinct nucleotide sequences in the sample also encode this CDR3. The genes are TRBV19 and TRBJ2-7; 7 bases are shared with TRBD1. V trimming: 3 bases; J trimming: 2 bases; junction bases outside the gene matches: 4. CDR1 is LNHDA and CDR2 is SQIVND in the germline V gene (reference sequence). There are 14 residues in the CDR3. The CDR3 bases are TGTGCCAGTAGTATCCAACAGGGGACCTACGAGCAGTACTTC. It specifies CASSIQQGTYEQYF.

The chain links TRBV2 to TRBJ2-2, with 9 bases that match TRBD2. Looked up from germline, CDR1 is SNHLY and CDR2 is FYNNEI. This CDR3 comprises 17 residues. After removal of 9 bases from V and 2 bases from J, the junction contained 13 bases not matched to a gene. The chain's CDR3 is CASKKGGSGGNTGELFF. The CDR3 bases are TGTGCCAGTAAGAAAGGGGGTAGCGGGGGAAACACCGGGGAGCTGTTTTTT.

The CDR3 spells CATLGNTGSNQPQHF. In DNA form, the CDR3 reads TGTGCCACCCTTGGGAATACTGGAAGCAATCAGCCCCAGCATTTT. This rearrangement joins TRBV19 to TRBJ1-5; D ambiguous. The length of the CDR3 is 15 residues. V lost 10 bases to trimming and J lost 1 base, with 17 bases between them. Looked up from germline, CDR1 is LNHDA and CDR2 is SQIVND (reference sequence).

The chain couples TRBV29-1 to TRBJ2-5, with D perhaps given as TRBD1 or TRBD2 (5 bases each). Germline assignment: CDR1 SQVTM and CDR2 ANQGSEA. Trimming pared 5 bases from V and 5 bases from J, leaving 15 bases between. The CDR3 extends over 13 amino acids. CDR3 protein: CSVIGGLRETQYF. The CDR3 DNA follows: TGCAGCGTTATTGGGGGTTTGAGGGAGACCCAGTACTTC.

This clone was seen more than once but under ten times. This specimen includes other DNA sequences encoding the same CDR3. The chain joins TRBV7-8 to TRBJ1-1; the D gene is possibly TRBD1 (6 bases). The CDR3 is made up of 14 amino acids. Germline CDR1 is SGHVS and CDR2 is FQNEAQ. V was pared by 1 base and J by 1 base, with 7 bases between. The chain's CDR3 is CASSLGTANTEAFF. Here the CDR3 DNA reads TGTGCCAGCAGCTTAGGGACAGCGAACACTGAAGCTTTCTTT.

This clone showed up just once. The chain employs TRBV27 and TRBJ2-6, with 8 bases lining up with TRBD2. The length of the CDR3 is 21 residues. CDR1 MNHEY and CDR2 SMNVEV come from the germline V gene (reference sequence). J gave up 2 bases and V 5 bases, and 20 bases lay outside the gene matches. Here the CDR3 reads CASSPSQGRTSSLPGANVLTF. The CDR3 DNA is TGTGCCAGCAGTCCCTCGCAGGGGAGGACTAGCTCCCTCCCTGGGGCCAACGTCCTGACTTTC. The variable domain in full, completed from reference TRBV27 and TRBJ2-6, reads EAQVTQNPRYLITVTGKKLTVTCSQNMNHEYMSWYRQDPGLGLRQIYYSMNVEVTDKGDVPEGYKVSRKEKRNFPLILESPSPNQTSLYFCASSPSQGRTSSLPGANVLTFGAGSRLTVL.

This chain uses TRBV29-1 with TRBJ2-7, with TRBD1 matching over 7 bases. Germline assignment: CDR1 SQVTM and CDR2 ANQGSEA. This CDR3 region has 16 residues. V was clipped by 4 bases and J by 4 bases; unmatched bases: 16. The CDR3 DNA is TGCAGCGTTGTTCGGAGAGACAGGGACACCCTGTACGAGCAGTACTTC. This gives the protein CSVVRRDRDTLYEQYF.

The V gene is TRBV30, the J gene TRBJ1-1; TRBD1 agrees at 7 bases. The CDR3 sequence is 13 residues long. V lost 4 bases, J lost 5 bases, and 7 bases stayed unmatched. Germline V gives CDR1 GTSNPN, CDR2 SVGIG (reference sequence). CDR3 protein: CAWTAGGDTEAFF. CDR3 in DNA: TGTGCCTGGACCGCAGGGGGAGATACTGAAGCTTTCTTT.

This clone was picked up a small number of times. The chain joins TRBV5-1 to TRBJ1-3; 9 nucleotides line up with TRBD1. This CDR3 contains 16 residues. V lost 4 bases, J lost 0 bases, and 5 bases stayed unmatched. CDR1 is SGHRS, CDR2 YFSETQ, per germline. CDR3 sequence (DNA): TGCGCCAGCAGCCCGGGACAGGGCTCCTCTGGAAACACCATATATTTT. Its translation is CASSPGQGSSGNTIYF.

The J gene is TRBJ1-6, the V gene TRBV28, with D possibly being TRBD1 (6 bases). The CDR3 spans 13 residues. Trimming stripped 5 bases from V and 10 bases from J, with 12 bases between. Germline V CDR1 and CDR2: MDHEN, SYDVKM. The CDR3 DNA is TGTGCCAGCAGTCCCAACAGGGTCTCACCCCTCCACTTT. It yields the protein CASSPNRVSPLHF.

In regard to this clone: This sequence may be a read error, since a much larger clone differs from it by one base. The chain carries TRBV11-3 and TRBJ2-7; D tentatively fits TRBD1 or TRBD2 (6 bases each). Germline CDR1 reads SGHNT; CDR2 reads YENEEA. The V end was cut by 3 bases, the J end by 4 bases, with 10 bases between. The CDR3 is made up of 13 amino acids. Here the CDR3 reads CASSLGAGYEQYF. The CDR3 nucleotides read TGTGCCAGCAGCTTGGGGGCGGGGTACGAGCAGTACTTC.

V and J are TRBV7-9 and TRBJ1-4, with 7 positions matching TRBD1. The CDR3 totals 15 residues. V lost 3 bases to trimming and J lost 6 bases; unmatched junction nucleotides: 7. CDR1 and CDR2 (germline): SEHNR, FQNEAQ (reference sequence). The CDR3: CASSFIGQAHEKLFF. CDR3 coding DNA: TGTGCCAGCAGCTTCATCGGACAGGCCCATGAAAAACTGTTTTTT. The full variable domain, rest sourced from reference TRBV7-9 and TRBJ1-4, is DTGVSQNPRHKITKRGQNVTFRCDPISEHNRLYWYRQTLGQGPEFLTYFQNEAQLEKSRLLSDRFSAERPKGSFSTLEIQRTEQGDSAMYLCASSFIGQAHEKLFFGSGTQLSVL.

The J gene is TRBJ2-6, the V gene TRBV2, with a possible D match to TRBD1 (6 bases). This CDR3 contains 13 residues. Germline V gene data show CDR1 as SNHLY and CDR2 as FYNNEI. V was trimmed by 10 bases and J by 1 base, leaving 8 bases between them. The CDR3 loop is CATQGSGANVLTF. The CDR3 coding sequence is TGTGCCACACAGGGATCTGGGGCCAACGTCCTGACTTTC.

V usage is TRBV11-2 and J usage is TRBJ1-1, with D uncertain. The CDR3 totals 13 residues. CDR1 is SGHAT and CDR2 is FQNNGV in the germline V gene. V was shortened by 1 base and J by 0 bases, with 3 bases between the two germline ends. The CDR3 here is CASSLGVNTEAFF. In DNA, the CDR3 is TGTGCCAGCAGCTTAGGAGTGAACACTGAAGCTTTCTTT.

The chain joins TRBV7-2 to TRBJ2-5; a possible D gene is TRBD1 (7 bases). V was trimmed by 2 bases and J by 2 bases, leaving 12 bases between them. CDR1 is SGHTA, CDR2 FQGNSA, per germline. The CDR3 is 15 amino acids. The CDR3 nucleotides read TGTGCCAGCAGCTTACAGGGGGGACGGCAAGAGACCCAGTACTTC. Protein product: CASSLQGGRQETQYF.

About this clone: This same CDR3 is encoded by further DNA sequences in the sample. V and J are TRBV18 and TRBJ2-7; 7 bases fit TRBD2. V trimming: 0 bases; J trimming: 3 bases; junction bases outside the gene matches: 2. CDR3 size: 14 residues. Germline values: CDR1 KGHSH, CDR2 LQKENI. CDR3 in amino acids: CASSPPASGYEQYF. CDR3 nucleotides: TGTGCCAGCTCACCACCGGCTAGCGGCTACGAGCAGTACTTC.